The T cell receptor (beta chain) under discussion was sequenced for a study of graft-versus-host responses after intestinal transplantation. The data were produced by immunoSEQ multiplex PCR, yet TCRdb's version contains in-frame clones alone and is incomplete. Here the sample spans over 85,000 clones, 94% being singletons. Turning to this clone: Its antigen is unknown.

The CDR3 covers 15 residues. The germline gives CDR1 LGHNA, CDR2 YNFKEQ. V lost 1 base and J lost 0; bases outside the gene matches: 2. The sample consisted of unstimulated CD4+ T cells sorted from spleen or lymph node cells, taken before transplant. V is TRBV4-2 and J is TRBJ2-7; 8 bases are shared with TRBD1. The origin of this receptor is a human donor who was the organ donor for an intestinal transplant. The CDR3 bases are TGTGCCAGCAGCCAAGGAGGACAGGGCTCCTACGAGCAGTACTTC. Translation gives CASSQGGQGSYEQYF.